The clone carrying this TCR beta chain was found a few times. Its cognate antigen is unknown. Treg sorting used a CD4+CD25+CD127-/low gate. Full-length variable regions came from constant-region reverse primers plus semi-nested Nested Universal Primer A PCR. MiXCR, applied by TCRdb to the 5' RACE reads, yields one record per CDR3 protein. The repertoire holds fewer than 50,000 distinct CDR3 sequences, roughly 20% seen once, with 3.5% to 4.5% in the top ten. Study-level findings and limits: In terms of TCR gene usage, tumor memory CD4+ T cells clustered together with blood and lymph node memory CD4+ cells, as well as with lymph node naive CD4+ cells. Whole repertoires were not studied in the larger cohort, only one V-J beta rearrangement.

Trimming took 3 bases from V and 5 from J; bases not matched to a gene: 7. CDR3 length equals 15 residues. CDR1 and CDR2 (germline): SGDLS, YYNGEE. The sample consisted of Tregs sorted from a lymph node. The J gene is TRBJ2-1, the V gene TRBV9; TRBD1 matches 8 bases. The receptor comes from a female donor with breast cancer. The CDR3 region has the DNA TGTGCCAGCAGCGCTCGGACAGGGTGGAACAATGAGCAGTTCTTC. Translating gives CASSARTGWNNEQFF.